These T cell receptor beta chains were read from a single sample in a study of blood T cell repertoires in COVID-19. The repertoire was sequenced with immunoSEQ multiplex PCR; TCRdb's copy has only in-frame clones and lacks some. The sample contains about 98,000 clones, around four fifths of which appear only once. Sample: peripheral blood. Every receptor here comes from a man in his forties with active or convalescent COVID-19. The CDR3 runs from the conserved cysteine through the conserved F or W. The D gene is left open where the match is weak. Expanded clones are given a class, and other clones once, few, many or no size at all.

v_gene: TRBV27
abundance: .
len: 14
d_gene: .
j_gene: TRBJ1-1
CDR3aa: CASSFPGLNTEAFF
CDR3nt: TGTGCCAGCAGTTTTCCAGGCTTGAACACTGAAGCTTTCTTT

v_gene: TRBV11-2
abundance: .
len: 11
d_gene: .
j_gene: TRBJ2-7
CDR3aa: CASSLGPEQYF
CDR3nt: TGTGCCAGCAGCTTAGGGCCCGAGCAGTACTTC

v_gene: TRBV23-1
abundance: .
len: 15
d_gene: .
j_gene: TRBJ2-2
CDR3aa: CASSQTSTTPGELFF
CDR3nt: TGCGCCAGCAGTCAAACCTCGACTACTCCCGGGGAGCTGTTTTTT

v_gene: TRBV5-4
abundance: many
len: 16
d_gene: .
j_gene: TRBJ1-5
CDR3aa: CASSPFGVGGNQPQHF
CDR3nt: TGTGCCAGCAGCCCCTTCGGGGTGGGCGGCAATCAGCCCCAGCATTTT

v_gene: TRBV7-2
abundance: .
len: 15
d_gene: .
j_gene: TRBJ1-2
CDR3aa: CASSPGRGFNYGYTF
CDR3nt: TGTGCCAGCAGCCCTGGAAGGGGCTTTAACTATGGCTACACCTTC

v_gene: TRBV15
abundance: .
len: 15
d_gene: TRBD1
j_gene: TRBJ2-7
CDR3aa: CATSSTQDRAYEQYF
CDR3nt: TGTGCCACCAGCTCAACGCAGGACAGGGCCTACGAGCAGTACTTC

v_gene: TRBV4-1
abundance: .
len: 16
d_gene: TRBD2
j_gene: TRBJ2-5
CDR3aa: CASSQDIGGGKETQYF
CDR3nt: TGCGCCAGCAGCCAAGATATTGGCGGGGGGAAAGAGACCCAGTACTTC

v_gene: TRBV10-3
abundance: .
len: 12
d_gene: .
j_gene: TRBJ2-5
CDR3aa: CAISQTEETQYF
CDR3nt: TGTGCCATCAGCCAGACAGAAGAGACCCAGTACTTC

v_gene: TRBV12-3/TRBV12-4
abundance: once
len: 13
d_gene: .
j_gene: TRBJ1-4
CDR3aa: CASAHEENEKLFF
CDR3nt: TGTGCCAGCGCCCATGAGGAGAATGAAAAACTGTTTTTT

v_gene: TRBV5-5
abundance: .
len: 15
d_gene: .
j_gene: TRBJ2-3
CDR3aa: CASSVTSGFTPTQYF
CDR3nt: TGTGCCAGCAGCGTGACCAGCGGATTCACCCCGACGCAGTATTTT